The 22 T cell receptor beta chains in this list originate from one sample, sequenced in a study of shared clonotypes between healthy human individuals. Sequencing used immunoSEQ multiplex PCR; TCRdb keeps in-frame clones, though not all of them. The table has 1.5 million to 2.5 million clones, around 96% seen once. Naive CD8 isolation took CD45RO-negative cells positively selected for CCR7 and excluded terminally differentiated effector memory CD45RA+ cells. The material sequenced was naive CD8+ T cells sorted from blood. These TCRs come from a man younger than 30 in good health.

J is TRBJ2-2 and V is TRBV11-1, with 9 nucleotides matching TRBD1. Germline V lookup: CDR1 SGHAT, CDR2 FQDESV (reference sequence). V was clipped by 3 bases and J by 4 bases; unmatched bases: 6. The CDR3 length is 16 residues. CDR3 in amino acids: CASSFRDREGTGELFF. The DNA for the CDR3 is TGTGCCAGCAGCTTCCGGGACAGGGAAGGCACCGGGGAGCTGTTTTTT.

This chain links TRBV7-9 with TRBJ1-5; 8 bases map to TRBD1. The CDR3 totals 17 residues. J lost 0 bases, V lost 4 bases, and 8 bases had no gene match. The germline V gene encodes CDR1 SEHNR and CDR2 FQNEAQ (reference sequence). In nucleotides, the CDR3 is TGTGCCAGCAGCTCGACCGGGACAGGCTTTAGCAATCAGCCCCAGCATTTT. It encodes CASSSTGTGFSNQPQHF.

This clone was seen once. The chain has TRBV5-1 and TRBJ2-1; weak D call: TRBD2 (5 bases). The CDR3 has 15 amino acids. The V and J ends lost 4 bases and 3 bases respectively, with 14 bases between them. From germline, CDR1 is SGHRS and CDR2 YFSETQ. The CDR3: CASSVRDKVYNEQFF. DNA for the CDR3: TGCGCCAGCAGCGTCCGGGATAAGGTCTACAATGAGCAGTTCTTC.

V and J are TRBV7-2 and TRBJ2-7; D uncertain. V was shortened by 1 base and J by 4 bases, with 8 bases between the two germline ends. The germline V gene has CDR1 SGHTA and CDR2 FQGNSA. The CDR3 totals 13 residues. The CDR3 loop is CASSLGIGYEQYF. Here the CDR3 DNA reads TGTGCCAGCAGCTTAGGAATTGGTTACGAGCAGTACTTC.

This clone occurred a few times. The CDR3 loop reads CASSSIGEEQYF. As DNA, the CDR3 is TGTGCCAGCAGCTCGATCGGGGAGGAGCAGTACTTC. The gene calls are TRBV7-9 and TRBJ2-7; maybe TRBD2 (5 bases). The length of the CDR3 is 12 residues. Trimming cost V 4 bases and J 7 bases, with 11 bases left between them. Germline CDR1 is SEHNR and CDR2 is FQNEAQ (reference sequence).

J is TRBJ2-1 and V is TRBV4-1, with 10 nucleotides matching TRBD1. V lost 5 bases to trimming and J lost 8 bases; unmatched junction nucleotides: 6. There are 14 residues in the CDR3. Germline values: CDR1 MGHRA, CDR2 YSYEKL. Here the CDR3 reads CASSSRDRGDEQFF. Here the CDR3 DNA reads TGCGCCAGCAGCTCCCGGGACAGGGGCGATGAGCAGTTCTTC.

This clone has just one count. This rearrangement joins TRBV4-3 to TRBJ2-2; D is unclear. Trimming took 0 bases from V and 2 from J, leaving 1 base between them. The CDR3 has 13 amino acids. Per the germline V gene, CDR1 is LGHNA and CDR2 is YSLEER. CDR3 protein: CASSQDNTGELFF. The CDR3, as DNA: TGCGCCAGCAGCCAAGATAACACCGGGGAGCTGTTTTTT.

This chain links TRBV7-9 with TRBJ1-3; D call uncertain. Trimming shortened V by 5 bases and J by 0 bases, and 17 bases separated the two germline ends. CDR3 length: 17 residues. Looked up from germline, CDR1 is SEHNR and CDR2 is FQNEAQ (reference sequence). The CDR3 DNA reads TGTGCCAGCAGCAGTTTGGTTTCTGAAAGCTCTGGAAACACCATATATTTT. It translates to CASSSLVSESSGNTIYF.

The chain has TRBV2 and TRBJ1-2; tentatively, D is TRBD1 (5 bases). Germline CDR1 SNHLY, CDR2 FYNNEI. Trimming cost V 3 bases and J 4 bases, with 12 bases left between them. The CDR3 is 14 amino acids. CDR3 protein: CASSDKSGGYGYTF. In DNA, the CDR3 is TGTGCCAGCAGTGATAAGTCGGGGGGCTATGGCTACACCTTC.

Remarks on this clone: The sample has other DNA sequences that encode this CDR3 too. The rearrangement links TRBV9 to TRBJ2-7; the D call may be TRBD1 or TRBD2 (5 bases each). This CDR3 is built from 14 residues. Per germline, CDR1 SGDLS and CDR2 YYNGEE. V was cut by 5 bases and J by 0 bases, with 12 bases left in between. For the CDR3, the DNA is TGTGCCAGCAGTCCGGGACGGAGCTCCTACGAGCAGTACTTC. The encoded protein is CASSPGRSSYEQYF.

The rearrangement joins TRBV6-5 to TRBJ1-2; 7 bases line up with TRBD1. The CDR3 is 14 residues long. CDR1 is MNHEY, CDR2 SVGAGI, per germline. With 5 bases clipped from V and 4 bases from J, the junction kept 7 bases outside the gene matches. CDR3 nucleotide sequence: TGTGCCAGCAGTATTACAGGGGAGGCCTATGGCTACACCTTC. Translation gives CASSITGEAYGYTF.

The chain uses TRBV30 and TRBJ2-6; no firm D call. The V gene's germline CDR1 is GTSNPN and CDR2 SVGIG (reference sequence). Trimming shortened V by 3 bases and J by 1 base, and 4 bases separated the two germline ends. There are 13 residues in the CDR3. CDR3 region: CAWSPSGANVLTF. In nucleotides, the CDR3 is TGTGCCTGGAGCCCATCTGGGGCCAACGTCCTGACTTTC.

The rearrangement uses TRBV10-3 and TRBJ2-1, with TRBD2 identical over 7 bases. There are 16 residues in the CDR3. The junction had 13 bases not matched to a gene; V was cut back by 4 bases and J by 7 bases. Germline CDR1 is ENHRY and CDR2 is SYGVKD. The CDR3 nucleotides read TGTGCCATCAGTGGTTCACTAGCGACCATGGGTAATGAGCAGTTCTTC. As protein: CAISGSLATMGNEQFF.

J is TRBJ1-1 and V is TRBV18, with 8 bases that match TRBD1. V shed 2 bases and J 4 bases; nucleotides not matched to a gene: 15. The CDR3 length is 18 residues. The germline V gene encodes CDR1 KGHSH and CDR2 LQKENI. The CDR3 DNA reads TGTGCCAGCTCACCATCGGACAGGGCAACGGTGGGTAGCACTGAAGCTTTCTTT. Translation: CASSPSDRATVGSTEAFF.

V is TRBV5-4 and J is TRBJ2-1, with 12 positions matching TRBD2. CDR3 size: 13 residues. Germline lookup yields CDR1 SGHNT and CDR2 YYREEE (reference sequence). With 7 bases clipped from V and 6 bases from J, the junction kept 2 bases outside the gene matches. For the CDR3, the DNA is TGTGCCAGCTGGGGACTAGCGGGCAATGAGCAGTTCTTC. It specifies CASWGLAGNEQFF.

Details on this clone: The same CDR3 arises from other DNA sequences in this sample as well. This chain connects TRBV29-1 to TRBJ2-5, with D unresolved. The CDR3 has 13 amino acids. The V gene lost 0 bases and the J gene lost 5 bases, with 10 bases spanning the gap. Germline CDR1 is SQVTM and CDR2 is ANQGSEA. CDR3 amino acids: CSVEDRLEETQYF. The CDR3 DNA sequence: TGCAGCGTTGAAGATCGCCTAGAGGAGACCCAGTACTTC.

The chain employs TRBV7-9 and TRBJ1-2, with a possible D match to TRBD1 (6 bases). Deletions cut 1 base from V and 4 bases from J, with 13 bases between. This CDR3 is built from 15 residues. Germline V lookup: CDR1 SEHNR, CDR2 FQNEAQ (reference sequence). The CDR3 reads CASSLGQGSPYGYTF. In DNA, the CDR3 is TGTGCCAGCAGCTTAGGGCAGGGGAGCCCCTATGGCTACACCTTC.

The genes are TRBV9 and TRBJ2-3; 10 bases agree with TRBD1. The germline V gene encodes CDR1 SGDLS and CDR2 YYNGEE. J gave up 4 bases and V 5 bases, and 10 bases lay outside the gene matches. The CDR3 has 16 residues. The CDR3 spells CASSVDRGITSDTQYF. The CDR3 region has the DNA TGTGCCAGCAGTGTGGACAGGGGGATTACCTCAGATACGCAGTATTTT.

This clone was seen just once. The CDR3 loop is CASSLFEGQQTEAFF. The CDR3 DNA follows: TGTGCCAGCAGCTTATTTGAGGGACAACAAACTGAAGCTTTCTTT. The chain recombines TRBV7-9 with TRBJ1-1; D possibly corresponds to TRBD1 (6 bases). The germline CDR1 and CDR2 sequences are SEHNR and FQNEAQ (reference sequence). Trimming pared 2 bases from V and 5 bases from J, leaving 15 bases between. The CDR3 is 15 residues long. The whole variable domain, filled in from reference TRBV7-9 and TRBJ1-1, reads DTGVSQNPRHKITKRGQNVTFRCDPISEHNRLYWYRQTLGQGPEFLTYFQNEAQLEKSRLLSDRFSAERPKGSFSTLEIQRTEQGDSAMYLCASSLFEGQQTEAFFGQGTRLTVV.

V is TRBV5-4 and J is TRBJ2-1; TRBD1 matches 8 bases. CDR1 is SGHNT and CDR2 is YYREEE in the germline V gene (reference sequence). CDR3 size: 15 residues. V dropped 4 bases and J dropped 4; count of bases not matched to a gene: 7. The CDR3, as DNA: TGTGCCAGCAGCCAACTCGGGACAGGATACAATGAGCAGTTCTTC. Translating gives CASSQLGTGYNEQFF.

V is TRBV12-5 and J is TRBJ1-1; D gene uncertain. This CDR3 is 18 amino acids long. Trimming cost V 4 bases and J 2 bases, with 23 bases left between them. Germline CDR1 reads LGHNT; CDR2 reads FRNRAP. CDR3 residues: CASGSPSTTGKRNTEAFF. CDR3 nucleotide sequence: TGTGCTAGTGGTTCCCCCTCAACCACGGGGAAGAGAAACACTGAAGCTTTCTTT.

The CDR3 spells CASKETKGFWEQYF. In nucleotides, the CDR3 is TGTGCCAGCAAAGAGACCAAAGGATTTTGGGAGCAGTACTTC. The chain carries TRBV2 and TRBJ2-7; D not resolved. The CDR3 sequence is 14 residues long. Germline CDR1 reads SNHLY; CDR2 reads FYNNEI. Trimming removed 7 bases from V and 7 bases from J, with 20 bases in between.